Listed here are 22 T cell receptor beta chains from one sample, sequenced in a study of blood T cell repertoires in COVID-19. The data were produced by immunoSEQ multiplex PCR, yet TCRdb's version contains in-frame clones alone and is incomplete. This table has 250,000 to 300,000 clones, less than 85% appearing once. Specimen: peripheral blood. These receptors were collected from a man in his sixties who had recovered from COVID-19.

The chain employs TRBV5-4 and TRBJ2-1, with a possible D match to TRBD2 (6 bases). The V and J ends lost 0 bases and 5 bases respectively, with 9 bases between them. The germline CDR1 and CDR2 sequences are SGHNT and YYREEE (reference sequence). CDR3 length: 14 amino acids. CDR3 sequence reads: CASSLGLGNNEQFF. In nucleotides, the CDR3 is TGTGCCAGCAGCTTGGGACTAGGGAACAATGAGCAGTTCTTC.

The V call is TRBV30, the J call TRBJ1-6; D not resolved. The germline V gene has CDR1 GTSNPN and CDR2 SVGIG (reference sequence). This CDR3 has 12 amino acids. Trimming pared 3 bases from V and 7 bases from J, leaving 7 bases between. The CDR3 nucleotides are TGTGCCTGGAGCCTACCCAATTCACCCCTCCACTTT. Its protein product is CAWSLPNSPLHF.

V gene TRBV6-5 combines with J gene TRBJ2-1; a weak D match, TRBD1 (6 bases). V lost 3 bases, J lost 3 bases, and 12 bases lay in between. The germline CDR1 and CDR2 sequences are MNHEY and SVGAGI. There are 15 residues in the CDR3. CDR3 sequence (DNA): TGTGCCAGCAGTTATGATCAGGGGCTCTACAATGAGCAGTTCTTC. This gives the protein CASSYDQGLYNEQFF.

The V and J genes are TRBV5-1 and TRBJ2-1; perhaps TRBD2 as D (5 bases). The germline V gene has CDR1 SGHRS and CDR2 YFSETQ. CDR3 length equals 15 residues. V was shortened by 0 bases and J by 3 bases, with 10 bases between the two germline ends. CDR3 in DNA: TGCGCCAGCAGCTTGGGAGCGGCGAACTACAATGAGCAGTTCTTC. This encodes CASSLGAANYNEQFF. Using reference TRBV5-1 and TRBJ2-1 for the parts outside the CDR3, the full variable domain is KAGVTQTPRYLIKTRGQQVTLSCSPISGHRSVSWYQQTPGQGLQFLFEYFSETQRNKGNFPGRFSGRQFSNSRSEMNVSTLELGDSALYLCASSLGAANYNEQFFGPGTRLTVL.

The rearrangement links TRBV9 to TRBJ1-2, with a tentative D call TRBD1 (6 bases). The V gene lost 0 bases and the J gene lost 6 bases, with 15 bases spanning the gap. Germline V gives CDR1 SGDLS, CDR2 YYNGEE. CDR3 length equals 15 residues. CDR3 nucleotide sequence: TGTGCCAGCAGCGTAGGGTCTGGGCAGGGGAATGGCTACACCTTC. This translates into CASSVGSGQGNGYTF.

The table lists this clone with a few counts. V gene TRBV5-6 combines with J gene TRBJ1-1; 9 positions match TRBD1. Germline CDR1 SGHDT, CDR2 YYEEEE. J lost 3 bases, V lost 4 bases, and 10 bases had no gene match. CDR3 length: 16 amino acids. The CDR3 here is CASSLTGGAADTEAFF. In DNA, the CDR3 is TGTGCCAGCAGCCTTACAGGGGGCGCTGCGGACACTGAAGCTTTCTTT.

For the CDR3, the DNA is TGTGCCAGCAGCCTGGTCGGAGTGGGACTATTTGATGAGCAGTTCTTC. The encoded protein is CASSLVGVGLFDEQFF. The chain links TRBV3-1 (or the pseudogene TRBV3-2) to TRBJ2-1, with 7 bases fitting TRBD2. The trim removed 4 bases at V and 8 bases at J, leaving 14 bases unmatched. CDR3 length: 16 amino acids. Germline CDR1 reads LGHDT; CDR2 reads YNNKEL (reference sequence).

The chain has TRBV14 and TRBJ2-2; 9 bases agree with TRBD2. This CDR3 contains 17 residues. Per germline, CDR1 SGHDN and CDR2 FVKESK. The trim removed 3 bases at V and 2 bases at J, leaving 7 bases unmatched. The CDR3 region is CASSHGETSGNTGELFF. The CDR3 DNA is TGTGCCAGCAGCCACGGCGAGACTAGCGGAAACACCGGGGAGCTGTTTTTT.

The rearrangement joins TRBV4-2 to TRBJ2-5, with 14 bases fitting TRBD2. Looked up from germline, CDR1 is LGHNA and CDR2 is YNFKEQ. The CDR3 sequence is 18 residues long. V dropped 0 bases and J dropped 4; count of bases not matched to a gene: 7. The CDR3 coding sequence is TGTGCCAGCAGCCAAGAACGACTAGCGGGGGGGCCGGTAGAGACCCAGTACTTC. Protein sequence: CASSQERLAGGPVETQYF.

This clone was detected a few times. This rearrangement joins TRBV5-4 to TRBJ1-1, with D possibly TRBD1 on 6 matching bases. Germline lookup yields CDR1 SGHNT and CDR2 YYREEE (reference sequence). CDR3 length: 14 amino acids. Trimming shortened V by 0 bases and J by 1 base, and 7 bases separated the two germline ends. The CDR3 loop is CASSLGRGNTEAFF. The CDR3 region has the DNA TGTGCCAGCAGCTTGGGCAGGGGGAACACTGAAGCTTTCTTT.

This clone was counted between two and nine times. The V gene is TRBV19, the J gene TRBJ1-6; D gene ambiguous. Per germline, CDR1 LNHDA and CDR2 SQIVND (reference sequence). The CDR3 extends over 17 amino acids. Trimming removed 7 bases from V and 0 bases from J, with 16 bases in between. The CDR3 nucleotides read TGTGCCAGTACCGCGCGGGCCAGGAGCTCCTATAATTCACCCCTCCACTTT. As protein: CASTARARSSYNSPLHF.

CDR3 bases: TGTGCCAGCAGCTCGGGACTAGCGGGAGGCGGGGCCAACGTCCTGACTTTC. Amino acid sequence: CASSSGLAGGGANVLTF. The chain links TRBV7-2 to TRBJ2-6; 15 bases align to TRBD2. Germline loops: CDR1 SGHTA, CDR2 FQGNSA. This CDR3 has 17 amino acids. V was clipped by 4 bases and J by 4 bases; unmatched bases: 2.

About this clone itself: At the DNA level, this CDR3 is encoded by other sequences in the same sample as well. The CDR3 sequence is CASSRTSGGANTGELFF. CDR3 bases: TGCGCCAGCAGCCGGACTAGCGGGGGGGCGAACACCGGGGAGCTGTTTTTT. V usage is TRBV4-1 and J usage is TRBJ2-2, with 15 bases that match TRBD2. The germline gives CDR1 MGHRA, CDR2 YSYEKL. CDR3 length: 17 amino acids. V dropped 4 bases and J dropped 0; count of bases not matched to a gene: 0.

In this sample, this clone turned up once. The genes are TRBV25-1 and TRBJ2-3, with no clear D. The CDR3 is made up of 13 amino acids. Trimming pared 6 bases from V and 1 base from J, leaving 8 bases between. Germline assignment: CDR1 MGHDK and CDR2 SYGVNS. CDR3 coding DNA: TGTGCCAGCAGGGAGAGAGGCACAGATACGCAGTATTTT. This gives the protein CASRERGTDTQYF.

The chain joins TRBV6-6 to TRBJ1-1, with TRBD1 as a possible D gene (5 bases). CDR1 and CDR2 (germline): MNHNY, SVGAGI (reference sequence). This CDR3 comprises 12 residues. V gave up 5 bases and J gave up 10 bases, with 14 bases separating them. CDR3 sequence (DNA): TGTGCCAGCAGTAGACTGACCGGGGGAGCTTTCTTT. It is translated as CASSRLTGGAFF.

This rearrangement joins TRBV7-9 to TRBJ1-6; D not certain. The CDR3 extends over 15 amino acids. V was clipped by 2 bases and J by 2 bases, with 7 bases between them. Per germline, CDR1 SEHNR and CDR2 FQNEAQ (reference sequence). CDR3 sequence reads: CASSLLSAYNSPLHF. As DNA, the CDR3 is TGTGCCAGCAGCTTATTATCCGCCTATAATTCACCCCTCCACTTT. Supplemented by reference TRBV7-9 and TRBJ1-6, the full variable domain reads DTGVSQNPRHKITKRGQNVTFRCDPISEHNRLYWYRQTLGQGPEFLTYFQNEAQLEKSRLLSDRFSAERPKGSFSTLEIQRTEQGDSAMYLCASSLLSAYNSPLHFGNGTRLTVT.

The chain joins TRBV2 to TRBJ2-7, with TRBD2 matching over 13 bases. In germline, CDR1 is SNHLY, CDR2 FYNNEI. The J segment lost 6 bases and the V segment lost 7 bases, leaving 6 bases of the junction unmatched. The CDR3 extends over 14 amino acids. For the CDR3, the DNA is TGTGCCAGCACCCCCGGGACTAGCGGGGCCGAGCAGTACTTC. This sequence encodes CASTPGTSGAEQYF.

The chain couples TRBV6-5 to TRBJ2-5, with 8 bases aligning to TRBD2. CDR3 length equals 15 residues. The J segment lost 6 bases and the V segment lost 2 bases, leaving 8 bases of the junction unmatched. Germline lookup yields CDR1 MNHEY and CDR2 SVGAGI. CDR3 region: CASSYGAGGRQTQYF. CDR3 bases: TGTGCCAGCAGTTACGGCGCGGGGGGACGTCAGACCCAGTACTTC.

J is TRBJ1-3 and V is TRBV9; possibly TRBD1 for D (5 bases). Germline loops: CDR1 SGDLS, CDR2 YYNGEE. The CDR3 extends over 16 amino acids. V lost 0 bases to trimming and J lost 0 bases, with 10 bases between them. The CDR3 DNA reads TGTGCCAGCAGCGTAGCTCAGGGTAGCTCTGGAAACACCATATATTTT. Protein product: CASSVAQGSSGNTIYF.

This rearrangement joins TRBV28 to TRBJ2-7; TRBD2 agrees at 9 bases. CDR3 length: 14 residues. The germline V gene has CDR1 MDHEN and CDR2 SYDVKM. V gave up 7 bases and J gave up 7 bases; unmatched junction bases: 11. The DNA of the CDR3 is TGTGCCAGCAATTACGCGGGGGGGACCAGGGAGCAGTACTTC. Protein: CASNYAGGTREQYF.

This chain connects TRBV6-5 to TRBJ1-2, with 8 bases identical to TRBD1. Looked up from germline, CDR1 is MNHEY and CDR2 is SVGAGI. V was pared by 5 bases and J by 8 bases, with 7 bases of the junction left unmatched. CDR3 size: 13 residues. CDR3 bases: TGTGCCAGCAGTCGTCCGACAGGGGAGGGCTACACCTTC. It codes for CASSRPTGEGYTF.

The chain is built from TRBV6-5 and TRBJ1-5, with D unresolved. The CDR3 consists of 13 residues. The germline gives CDR1 MNHEY, CDR2 SVGAGI. V dropped 6 bases and J dropped 5 bases, with 11 bases sitting between them. The CDR3 DNA sequence: TGTGCCAGCAGCCCGAACAGAGATCAGCCCCAGCATTTT. It specifies CASSPNRDQPQHF.